Listed below are T cell receptor beta chains from one sample, sequenced in a study of T cells expressing NK-cell markers. TCRdb re-called the 5' RACE reads and catalogs CDR3 proteins one per entry, DNA excluded. The listing records a few hundred thousand distinct CDR3 sequences. Material for sequencing was blood T cells: a sorted CD56 or NKG2C T cell subset, CD4+ or CD8+ T cells, or bulk PBMC T cells (not recorded which). These receptors all come from a woman aged 45-65 years in good health. The CDR3 runs from the conserved cysteine through the conserved F or W.

length,J,V,CDR3
19,TRBJ2-7,TRBV3-1,CASSQVPGLAGAPSGEQYF
14,TRBJ1-1,TRBV11-3,CASSLTGKAPEAFF
16,TRBJ1-1,TRBV4-1,CASRQPGGGMWTEAFF
14,TRBJ2-7,TRBV21-1,CASSLSGPYYEQYF
13,TRBJ1-5,TRBV12-3/TRBV12-4,CASRRGGNQPQHF
14,TRBJ1-2,TRBV28,CASSSQQGGYGYTF
15,TRBJ2-2,TRBV11-2,CASSLGSFLTGELFF
11,TRBJ2-1,TRBV29-1,CSGQGLAEQFF
14,TRBJ2-1,TRBV4-2,CASSQDGFRGEQFF
16,TRBJ2-1,TRBV3-1,CASSQSASGGSNEQFF
11,TRBJ1-1,TRBV30,CAWSPGAEAFF
17,TRBJ2-2,TRBV12-3/TRBV12-4,CASSLAELVTGDGELFF
14,TRBJ2-5,TRBV20-1,CSARRPRRVETQYF
16,TRBJ2-2,TRBV12-3/TRBV12-4,CASLGLAGINTGELFF
16,TRBJ2-5,TRBV5-1,CASSPRGVQGVETQYF
18,TRBJ2-1,TRBV7-9,CASSSNIGRALSYNEQFF
15,TRBJ2-1,TRBV6-1,CASSPSGSDGHEQFF
13,TRBJ1-1,TRBV7-9,CASSGRTGTEAFF
13,TRBJ1-1,TRBV27,CASSPRIGTEAFF
13,TRBJ1-4,TRBV7-6,CASSVEAGEKLFF
14,TRBJ2-1,TRBV29-1,CSVGVTGTHNEQFF
16,TRBJ2-5,TRBV5-1,CASSTTSGRAKETQYF
15,TRBJ1-6,TRBV25-1,CASREWGRDYSPLHF
15,TRBJ2-1,TRBV5-1,CASSLGAEADNEQFF
19,TRBJ1-5,TRBV12-5,CASGFAAKRQGVSNQPQHF
15,TRBJ2-5,TRBV20-1,CSATSPGTFKETQYF
14,TRBJ2-4,TRBV21-1,CASSNFCGQNIQYF